Following are 3 T cell receptor beta chains from one sample sequenced in a study of cytomegalovirus exposure and HLA in healthy donors. Amplification used 60 Vbeta primers and 13 Jbeta primers. Profiling relied on immunoSEQ multiplex PCR, and the TCRdb table lists in-frame clones only, not all of them. In the table there are some 79,000 clones, around 79% of which are singletons. The sample was PBMCs. These receptors were obtained from a male donor in good health and CMV-seropositive.

The chain combines TRBV29-1 with TRBJ2-7; perhaps TRBD1 as D (6 bases). Germline V CDR1 and CDR2: SQVTM, ANQGSEA. This CDR3 has 16 residues. Trimming took off 0 bases at V and 6 bases at J, with 21 bases between the two ends. CDR3 residues: CSVEDGDTRTGREQYF. In DNA, the CDR3 is TGCAGCGTTGAAGATGGGGACACCCGGACTGGCCGCGAGCAGTACTTC.

The chain couples TRBV7-2 to TRBJ1-2; 8 nucleotides match TRBD1. CDR1 and CDR2 (germline): SGHTA, FQGNSA. J lost 4 bases, V lost 4 bases, and 11 bases had no gene match. There are 16 residues in the CDR3. The CDR3 reads CASSSSARDRGYGYTF. The DNA of the CDR3 is TGTGCCAGCAGCTCATCCGCACGAGACAGGGGCTATGGCTACACCTTC.

The V gene is TRBV18, the J gene TRBJ2-7; D is possibly TRBD2 (6 bases). Per germline, CDR1 KGHSH and CDR2 LQKENI. The CDR3 extends over 16 amino acids. The V gene lost 4 bases and the J gene lost 0 bases, with 16 bases spanning the gap. This CDR3 reads CASSQVAASLSYEQYF. The CDR3 nucleotides are TGTGCCAGCTCACAGGTAGCGGCAAGCCTCTCCTACGAGCAGTACTTC.